A selection of T cell receptor beta chains follows, all from one sample in a study of blood T cell repertoires in COVID-19. TCRdb's copy holds only in-frame clones and misses some; the assay was immunoSEQ multiplex PCR. This sample has hundreds of thousands of clones, with 65% to 90% found just once. What was sequenced was peripheral blood. The receptors derive from a woman in her forties or fifties with acute or convalescent COVID-19. Each CDR3 is given with its conserved first and last residue. The D gene is left open where the match is weak.

J	V	D	DNA	CDR3
TRBJ2-5	TRBV4-1	-	TGCGCCAGCAGCCAAGATCCCCGGTACCAAGAGACCCAGTACTTC	CASSQDPRYQETQYF
TRBJ2-3	TRBV11-2	-	TGTGCCAGCAGCCTTACGGGGGATACGCAGTATTTT	CASSLTGDTQYF
TRBJ2-1	TRBV2	-	TGTGCCAGCAGCCATCACTCCTCGGCGGGGGCTACCTACAATGAGCAGTTCTTC	CASSHHSSAGATYNEQFF
TRBJ1-4	TRBV30	TRBD1	TGTGCCTGGAGCTGGACAGGGGGCGACGAAAAACTGTTTTTT	CAWSWTGGDEKLFF
TRBJ1-2	TRBV4-2	TRBD1	TGTGCCAGCAGCCAAGGACAGGGAAGTGAAAGCTACACCTTC	CASSQGQGSESYTF
TRBJ2-7	TRBV5-1	TRBD2	TGCGCCAGCAGCTTGGACGGGGGGAGGCTCGAGCAGTACTTC	CASSLDGGRLEQYF
TRBJ1-1	TRBV29-1	-	TGCAGCGTCGCGGGGCAGGGCAGGATAGCTTTCTTT	CSVAGQGRIAFF
TRBJ2-7	TRBV7-6	TRBD1	TGTGCCAGCAGCTCTACAGGGGGTGGATCCCCCTACGAGCAGTACTTC	CASSSTGGGSPYEQYF
TRBJ1-1	TRBV5-1	-	TGCGCCAGCAGCTTGGCCAATAGTCAGAACACTGAAGCTTTCTTT	CASSLANSQNTEAFF
TRBJ1-1	TRBV5-1	TRBD1	TGCGCCAGCAGCTTGGAGCGACAGGGATACACTGAAGCTTTCTTT	CASSLERQGYTEAFF
TRBJ2-2	TRBV2	-	TGTGCCAGCAGAAGCGGGACATCAAACACCGGGGAGCTGTTTTTT	CASRSGTSNTGELFF